This TCR beta chain appears in the sequencing data of a study of cytomegalovirus exposure and HLA in healthy donors. Overall study context: The same platform was used for the 130 or so validation repertoires and the roughly 600 first-cohort repertoires, a later analysis reported.

Points on this clone: What it binds is not known.

Study-level points and caveats: Reportedly, diagnosis of cytomegalovirus status by the classifier showed high specificity and sensitivity.

The table came from immunoSEQ multiplex PCR; TCRdb's copy has only in-frame clones and leaves some out. The sample lists some 290,000 clones, approximately 85% occurring once. What was sequenced was PBMCs. This TCR was recovered from a man aged 30 to 45 in good health and CMV-seronegative.

CDR3 sequence: CASSVGQGARETQYF. The CDR3, as DNA: TGCGCCAGCAGCGTGGGGCAGGGGGCGCGAGAGACCCAGTACTTC. The V call is TRBV5-1, the J call TRBJ2-5, with 8 bases lining up with TRBD1. Per germline, CDR1 SGHRS and CDR2 YFSETQ. The CDR3 covers 15 residues. V lost 4 bases to trimming and J lost 4 bases; unmatched junction nucleotides: 9.